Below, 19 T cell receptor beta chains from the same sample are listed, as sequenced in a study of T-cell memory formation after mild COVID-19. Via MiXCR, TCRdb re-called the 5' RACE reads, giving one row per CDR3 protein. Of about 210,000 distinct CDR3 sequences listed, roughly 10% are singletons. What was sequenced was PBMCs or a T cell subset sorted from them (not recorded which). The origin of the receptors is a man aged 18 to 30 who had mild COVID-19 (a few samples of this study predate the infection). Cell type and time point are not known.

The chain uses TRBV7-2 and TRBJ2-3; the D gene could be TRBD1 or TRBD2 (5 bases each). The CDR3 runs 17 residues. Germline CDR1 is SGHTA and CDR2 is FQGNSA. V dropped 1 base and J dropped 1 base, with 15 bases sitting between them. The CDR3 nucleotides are TGTGCCAGCAGCTTAGGGGGGACCCCTAGCCGCACAGATACGCAGTATTTT. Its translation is CASSLGGTPSRTDTQYF.

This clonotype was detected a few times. In nucleotides, the CDR3 is TGCAGTGCTGCTCCGGTGAACACTGAAGCTTTCTTT. Residues: CSAAPVNTEAFF. The V and J genes are TRBV20-1 and TRBJ1-1, with D uncertain. Trimming cost V 5 bases and J 0 bases, with 7 bases left between them. The CDR3 consists of 12 residues. CDR1 and CDR2 (germline): DFQATT, SNEGSKA (reference sequence).

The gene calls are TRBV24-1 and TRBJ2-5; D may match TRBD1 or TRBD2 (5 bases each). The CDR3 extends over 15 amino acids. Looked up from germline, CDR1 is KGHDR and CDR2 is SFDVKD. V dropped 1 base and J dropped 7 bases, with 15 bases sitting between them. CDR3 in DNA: TGTGCCACCAGTGATTTCGCCGGGGCCGGGTGGACCCAGTACTTC. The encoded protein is CATSDFAGAGWTQYF.

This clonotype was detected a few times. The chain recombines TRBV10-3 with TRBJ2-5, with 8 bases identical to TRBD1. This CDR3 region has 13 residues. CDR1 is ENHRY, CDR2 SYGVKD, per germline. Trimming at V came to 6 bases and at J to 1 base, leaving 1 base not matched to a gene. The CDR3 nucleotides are TGTGCCATCAGGACAGGGGCCCAAGAGACCCAGTACTTC. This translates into CAIRTGAQETQYF.

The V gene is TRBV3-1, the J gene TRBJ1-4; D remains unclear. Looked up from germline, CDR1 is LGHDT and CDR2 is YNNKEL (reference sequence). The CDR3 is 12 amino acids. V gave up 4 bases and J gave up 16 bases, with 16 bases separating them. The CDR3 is CASSLAGGKTFF. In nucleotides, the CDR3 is TGTGCCAGCAGCCTCGCCGGCGGCAAGACGTTTTTT.

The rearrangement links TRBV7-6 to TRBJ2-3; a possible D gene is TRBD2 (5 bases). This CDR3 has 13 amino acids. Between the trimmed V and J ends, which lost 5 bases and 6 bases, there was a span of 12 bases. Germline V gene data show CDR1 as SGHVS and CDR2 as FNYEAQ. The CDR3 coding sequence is TGTGCCAGCAGCCCTTGGGAGTCGGATACGCAGTATTTT. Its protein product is CASSPWESDTQYF.

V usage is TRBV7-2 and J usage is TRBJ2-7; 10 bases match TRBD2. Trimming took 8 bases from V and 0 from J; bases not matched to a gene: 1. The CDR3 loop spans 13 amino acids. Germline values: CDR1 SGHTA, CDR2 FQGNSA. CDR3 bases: TGTGCCAGCGGACTAGCGGCCTCCTACGAGCAGTACTTC. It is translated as CASGLAASYEQYF.

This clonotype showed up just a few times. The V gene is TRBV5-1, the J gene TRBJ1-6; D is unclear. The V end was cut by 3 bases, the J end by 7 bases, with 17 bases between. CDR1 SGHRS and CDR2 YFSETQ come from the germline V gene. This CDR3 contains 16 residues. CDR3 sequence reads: CASSSANRPGNSPLHF. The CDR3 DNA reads TGCGCCAGCAGCTCGGCGAATCGGCCCGGGAATTCACCCCTCCACTTT.

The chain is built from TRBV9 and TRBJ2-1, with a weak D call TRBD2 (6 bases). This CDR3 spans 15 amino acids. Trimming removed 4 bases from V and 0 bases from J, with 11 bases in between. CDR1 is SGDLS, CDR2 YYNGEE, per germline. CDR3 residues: CASSQEDYSYNEQFF. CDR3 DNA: TGTGCCAGCAGCCAAGAGGACTACTCCTACAATGAGCAGTTCTTC.

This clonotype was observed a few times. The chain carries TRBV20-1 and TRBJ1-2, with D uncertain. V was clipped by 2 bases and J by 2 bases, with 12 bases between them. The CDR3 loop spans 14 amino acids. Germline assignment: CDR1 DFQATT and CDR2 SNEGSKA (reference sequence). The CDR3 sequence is CSARRAATNYGYTF. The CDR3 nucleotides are TGCAGTGCTAGAAGGGCAGCAACAAACTATGGCTACACCTTC.

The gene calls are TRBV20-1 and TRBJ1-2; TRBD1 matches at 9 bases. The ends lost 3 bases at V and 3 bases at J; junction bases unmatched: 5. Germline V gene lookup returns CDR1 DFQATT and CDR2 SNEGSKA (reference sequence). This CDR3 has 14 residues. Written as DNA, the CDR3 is TGCAGTGCTAGGAAGGACAGGGGACACTATGGCTACACCTTC. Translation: CSARKDRGHYGYTF.

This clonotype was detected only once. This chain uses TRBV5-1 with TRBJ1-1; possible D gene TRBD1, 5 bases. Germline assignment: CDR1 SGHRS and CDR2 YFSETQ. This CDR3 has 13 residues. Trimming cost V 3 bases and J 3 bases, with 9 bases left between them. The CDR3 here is CASSYWGDTEAFF. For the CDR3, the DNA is TGCGCCAGCAGCTACTGGGGGGACACTGAAGCTTTCTTT.

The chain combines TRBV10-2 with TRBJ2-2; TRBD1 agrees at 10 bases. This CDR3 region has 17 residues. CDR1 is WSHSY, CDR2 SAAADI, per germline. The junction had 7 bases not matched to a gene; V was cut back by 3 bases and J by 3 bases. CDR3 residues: CASSEISGQGYTGELFF. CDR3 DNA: TGCGCCAGCAGTGAAATTTCGGGACAGGGGTACACCGGGGAGCTGTTTTTT.

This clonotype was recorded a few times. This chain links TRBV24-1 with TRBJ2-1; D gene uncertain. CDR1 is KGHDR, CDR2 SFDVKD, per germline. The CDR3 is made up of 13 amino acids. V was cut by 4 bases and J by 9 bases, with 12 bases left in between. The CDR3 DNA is TGTGCCACCAGTGACTCCTCAGTTAGTGAGCAGTTCTTC. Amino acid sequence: CATSDSSVSEQFF.

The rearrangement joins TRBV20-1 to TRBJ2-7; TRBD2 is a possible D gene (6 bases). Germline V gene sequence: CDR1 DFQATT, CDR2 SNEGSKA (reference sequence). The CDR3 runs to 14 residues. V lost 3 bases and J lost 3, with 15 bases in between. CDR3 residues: CSARSAGRLYEQYF. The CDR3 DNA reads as TGCAGTGCTAGGTCCGCGGGGAGACTCTACGAGCAGTACTTC.

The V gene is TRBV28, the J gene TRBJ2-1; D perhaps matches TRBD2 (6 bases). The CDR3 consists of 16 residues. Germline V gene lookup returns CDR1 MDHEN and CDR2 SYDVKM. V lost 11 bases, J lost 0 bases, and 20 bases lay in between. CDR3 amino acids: CAGGGGDPSSYNEQFF. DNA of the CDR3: TGTGCCGGGGGAGGAGGAGACCCTAGCTCCTACAATGAGCAGTTCTTC.

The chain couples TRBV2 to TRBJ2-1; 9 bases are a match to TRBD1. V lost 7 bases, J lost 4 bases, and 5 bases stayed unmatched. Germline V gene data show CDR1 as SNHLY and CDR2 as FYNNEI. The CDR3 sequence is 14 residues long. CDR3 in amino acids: CASTRDRAYNEQFF. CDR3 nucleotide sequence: TGTGCCAGCACCCGGGACAGGGCGTACAATGAGCAGTTCTTC.

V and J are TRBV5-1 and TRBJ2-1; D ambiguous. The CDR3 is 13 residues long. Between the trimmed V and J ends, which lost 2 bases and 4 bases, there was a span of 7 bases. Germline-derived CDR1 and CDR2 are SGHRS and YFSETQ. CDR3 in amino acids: CASSFDAYNEQFF. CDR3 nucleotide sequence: TGCGCCAGCAGCTTCGACGCGTACAATGAGCAGTTCTTC.

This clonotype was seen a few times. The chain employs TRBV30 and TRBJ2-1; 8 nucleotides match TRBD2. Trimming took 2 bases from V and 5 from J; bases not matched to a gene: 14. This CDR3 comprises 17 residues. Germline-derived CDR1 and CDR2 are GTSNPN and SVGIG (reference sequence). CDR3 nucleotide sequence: TGTGCCTGGAGTCCCGGGCTCCCGGGGGGGTTAAACAATGAGCAGTTCTTC. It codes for CAWSPGLPGGLNNEQFF.